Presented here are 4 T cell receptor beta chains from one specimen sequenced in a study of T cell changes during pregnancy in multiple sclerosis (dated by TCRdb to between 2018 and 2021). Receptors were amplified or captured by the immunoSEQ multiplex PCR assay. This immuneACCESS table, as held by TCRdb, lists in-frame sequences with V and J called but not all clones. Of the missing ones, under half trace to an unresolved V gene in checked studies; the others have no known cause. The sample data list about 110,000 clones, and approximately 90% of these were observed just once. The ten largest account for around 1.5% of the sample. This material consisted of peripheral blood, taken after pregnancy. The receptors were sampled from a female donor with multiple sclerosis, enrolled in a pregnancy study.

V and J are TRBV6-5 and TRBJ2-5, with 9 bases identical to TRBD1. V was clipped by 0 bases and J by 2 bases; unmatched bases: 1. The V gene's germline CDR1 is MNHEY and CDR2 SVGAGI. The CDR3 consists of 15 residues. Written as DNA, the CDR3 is TGTGCCAGCAGTTACTCGACAGGGGGGCAAGAGACCCAGTACTTC. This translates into CASSYSTGGQETQYF.

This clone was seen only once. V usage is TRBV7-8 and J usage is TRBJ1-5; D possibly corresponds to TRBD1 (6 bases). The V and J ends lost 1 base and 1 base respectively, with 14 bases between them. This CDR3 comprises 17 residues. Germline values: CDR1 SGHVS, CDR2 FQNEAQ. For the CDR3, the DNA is TGTGCCAGCAGCTTAGGGTCGGCAGGGGTCAGCAATCAGCCCCAGCATTTT. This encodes CASSLGSAGVSNQPQHF.

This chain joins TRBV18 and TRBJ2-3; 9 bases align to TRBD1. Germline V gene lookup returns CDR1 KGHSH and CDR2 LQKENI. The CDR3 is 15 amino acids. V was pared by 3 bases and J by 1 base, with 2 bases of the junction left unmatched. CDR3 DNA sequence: TGTGCCAGCTCACCCCGGGACAGGGGCACAGATACGCAGTATTTT. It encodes CASSPRDRGTDTQYF.

Written as DNA, the CDR3 is TGTGCCAGTAGTGCCGACAGGGACTATGGCTACACCTTC. Translating gives CASSADRDYGYTF. This chain joins TRBV19 and TRBJ1-2, with TRBD1 identical over 7 bases. This CDR3 has 13 amino acids. Germline V CDR1 and CDR2: LNHDA, SQIVND (reference sequence). J lost 3 bases, V lost 5 bases, and 3 bases had no gene match.